A single sample is the source of the 27 T cell receptor beta chains below, sequenced in a study of T-cell memory formation after mild COVID-19. TCRdb redid the calling of the 5' RACE reads with MiXCR, one entry per CDR3 protein. The sample shows roughly 300,000 distinct CDR3 sequences, around 15% of them seen only once. The material sequenced was PBMCs or a T cell subset sorted from them (not recorded which). The receptors stem from a man aged 18 to 29 who had mild COVID-19 (a few samples of this study predate the infection). Cell type and time point are not known.

The table lists this clonotype with a few counts. V and J are TRBV7-6 and TRBJ1-4; D might be TRBD1 (6 bases). Trimming left V 5 bases short and J 8 bases short, with 18 bases between. The CDR3 is made up of 15 amino acids. Germline CDR1 is SGHVS and CDR2 is FNYEAQ. The chain's CDR3 is CASSVQGRLSEKLFF. CDR3 sequence (DNA): TGTGCCAGCAGCGTACAGGGACGGCTGAGCGAAAAACTGTTTTTT.

Only a few counts were recorded for this clonotype. The chain links TRBV3-1 to TRBJ2-7; D is ambiguous. Deletions cut 1 base from V and 9 bases from J, with 13 bases between. The CDR3 is made up of 13 amino acids. CDR1 is LGHDT and CDR2 is YNNKEL in the germline V gene (reference sequence). The CDR3 reads CASSQGWAAAQYV. CDR3 nucleotide sequence: TGTGCCAGCAGCCAAGGTTGGGCTGCGGCGCAGTACGTC.

This clonotype was picked up a small number of times. The chain carries TRBV7-9 and TRBJ1-6, with D unresolved. The CDR3 is 15 amino acids. Germline values: CDR1 SEHNR, CDR2 FQNEAQ (reference sequence). The germline V and J ends were trimmed by 5 bases and 9 bases, with 17 bases remaining between them. CDR3 nucleotides: TGTGCCAGCAGCCCTTTATTTCTAGGCGGTTCACCCCTCCACTTT. Its protein product is CASSPLFLGGSPLHF.

The V call is TRBV10-3, the J call TRBJ2-5; D is possibly TRBD2 (6 bases). The CDR3 spans 12 residues. V was cut by 4 bases and J by 5 bases, with 8 bases left in between. The germline gives CDR1 ENHRY, CDR2 SYGVKD. The CDR3 nucleotides read TGTGCCATCAGTGCGGGAGTGGAGACCCAGTACTTC. Protein sequence: CAISAGVETQYF.

The V and J genes are TRBV7-9 and TRBJ1-4; D perhaps matches TRBD1 (5 bases). This CDR3 is 19 amino acids long. The germline V and J ends were trimmed by 3 bases and 6 bases, with 26 bases remaining between them. Germline V CDR1 and CDR2: SEHNR, FQNEAQ (reference sequence). The CDR3 loop is CASSFLGDSRGLPHEKLFF. Here the CDR3 DNA reads TGTGCCAGCAGCTTTTTGGGGGACTCCAGAGGGCTACCGCATGAAAAACTGTTTTTT.

This chain uses TRBV29-1 with TRBJ1-1, with unresolved D. The V and J ends lost 6 bases and 1 base respectively, with 12 bases between them. The CDR3 loop spans 13 amino acids. Germline V lookup: CDR1 SQVTM, CDR2 ANQGSEA. CDR3 amino acids: CSVGAFSNTEAFF. The CDR3 DNA reads as TGCAGCGTCGGTGCATTTTCGAACACTGAAGCTTTCTTT. Supplemented by reference TRBV29-1 and TRBJ1-1, the full variable domain reads SAVISQKPSRDICQRGTSLTIQCQVDSQVTMMFWYRQQPGQSLTLIATANQGSEATYESGFVIDKFPISRPNLTFSTLTVSNMSPEDSSIYLCSVGAFSNTEAFFGQGTRLTVV.

This clonotype was counted a few times. The genes are TRBV20-1 and TRBJ2-5; D possibly corresponds to TRBD2 (5 bases). Trimming removed 6 bases from V and 7 bases from J, with 18 bases in between. There are 13 residues in the CDR3. Germline-derived CDR1 and CDR2 are DFQATT and SNEGSKA (reference sequence). Here the CDR3 reads CSAPTRSLGTQYF. In nucleotides, the CDR3 is TGCAGTGCCCCTACTAGGAGCCTAGGGACCCAGTACTTC.

This clonotype came up a few times. The chain joins TRBV20-1 to TRBJ1-6, with a tentative D call TRBD1 (5 bases). V shed 7 bases and J shed 0 bases, with 16 bases lying between them. This CDR3 contains 16 residues. The V gene's germline CDR1 is DFQATT and CDR2 SNEGSKA (reference sequence). The CDR3 loop is CSVLHWGSSYNSPLHF. The CDR3 nucleotides are TGCAGTGTCCTCCATTGGGGGAGCTCCTATAATTCACCCCTCCACTTT.

J is TRBJ1-1 and V is TRBV10-3; TRBD1 is a possible D gene (5 bases). The V gene lost 6 bases and the J gene lost 4 bases, with 12 bases spanning the gap. CDR1 and CDR2 from the germline V gene are ENHRY and SYGVKD. The length of the CDR3 is 13 residues. CDR3 sequence reads: CAIRSPGSTEAFF. The CDR3 bases are TGTGCCATCAGGAGTCCAGGGTCCACTGAAGCTTTCTTT.

V gene TRBV12-3 or TRBV12-4 combines with J gene TRBJ1-3; the D is unclear. Trimming cost V 5 bases and J 8 bases, with 7 bases left between them. The CDR3 consists of 11 residues. This CDR3 reads CASSHPDTIYF. Here the CDR3 DNA reads TGTGCCAGCAGTCATCCCGACACCATATATTTT.

In this sample, this clonotype turned up a few times. This chain connects TRBV6-6 to TRBJ1-2, with D maybe TRBD1 (6 bases). The CDR3 extends over 15 amino acids. Trimming stripped 5 bases from V and 4 bases from J, with 17 bases between. Germline CDR1 reads MNHNY; CDR2 reads SVGAGI (reference sequence). The CDR3 spells CASSLDQIRGYGYTF. The CDR3 bases are TGTGCCAGCAGTCTAGATCAGATCAGGGGCTATGGCTACACCTTC.

In DNA, the CDR3 is TGCAGTGCTAGAGATCCGGGACCCCACTCCTACAATGAGCAGTTCTTC. This encodes CSARDPGPHSYNEQFF. The chain recombines TRBV20-1 with TRBJ2-1, with D perhaps being TRBD1 or TRBD2 (5 bases each). Germline loops: CDR1 DFQATT, CDR2 SNEGSKA (reference sequence). Trimming removed 0 bases from V and 0 bases from J, with 12 bases in between. The CDR3 loop spans 16 amino acids.

The rearrangement joins TRBV11-2 to TRBJ2-5, with 9 positions matching TRBD1. In germline, CDR1 is SGHAT, CDR2 FQNNGV. J lost 3 bases, V lost 5 bases, and 4 bases had no gene match. The CDR3 totals 14 residues. Here the CDR3 reads CASSRRTGEETQYF. In DNA, the CDR3 is TGTGCCAGCAGCCGTCGGACAGGGGAAGAGACCCAGTACTTC.

A few counts support this clonotype. The genes are TRBV5-6 and TRBJ1-6, with TRBD1 identical over 10 bases. Germline CDR1 SGHDT, CDR2 YYEEEE. This CDR3 has 16 residues. V lost 1 base to trimming and J lost 7 bases; unmatched junction nucleotides: 5. The CDR3 region is CASSLPRDRGNSPLHF. CDR3 DNA sequence: TGTGCCAGCAGCTTGCCTCGGGACAGGGGAAATTCACCCCTCCACTTT.

This chain connects TRBV4-1 to TRBJ1-6; 9 bases are a match to TRBD1. Trimming cost V 5 bases and J 6 bases; bases outside gene matches: 5. Germline V gene data show CDR1 as MGHRA and CDR2 as YSYEKL. This CDR3 has 15 residues. The CDR3 DNA is TGCGCCAGCAGCTTACAGGGGGCGTCTAATTCACCCCTCCACTTT. This encodes CASSLQGASNSPLHF.

Only a few counts were recorded for this clonotype. The chain links TRBV28 to TRBJ2-7; 9 nucleotides match TRBD1. CDR3 length equals 14 residues. Trimming at V came to 6 bases and at J to 3 bases, leaving 6 bases not matched to a gene. Looked up from germline, CDR1 is MDHEN and CDR2 is SYDVKM. The CDR3 is CASRGWTGDYEQYV. CDR3 DNA: TGTGCCAGCAGGGGATGGACAGGGGACTACGAGCAGTACGTC.

In DNA form, the CDR3 reads TGCGCCAGCAGCGGGGAACAGGGAGGAGGTGGAAAACTGTTTTTT. The encoded protein is CASSGEQGGGGKLFF. The chain joins TRBV5-1 to TRBJ1-4; a weak D match, TRBD1 (6 bases). CDR3 length: 15 residues. Germline assignment: CDR1 SGHRS and CDR2 YFSETQ. Deletions cut 4 bases from V and 10 bases from J, with 20 bases between.

The chain couples TRBV20-1 to TRBJ2-2; 7 bases fit TRBD2. The V gene end was trimmed by 6 bases and the J gene end by 2 bases; junction bases not matched to a gene: 9. The CDR3 sequence is 15 residues long. Looked up from germline, CDR1 is DFQATT and CDR2 is SNEGSKA (reference sequence). The CDR3 reads CSATIGTTNTGELFF. The CDR3, as DNA: TGCAGTGCCACAATCGGGACTACCAACACCGGGGAGCTGTTTTTT.

The V gene is TRBV4-1, the J gene TRBJ2-1, with D hard to call. Germline CDR1 reads MGHRA; CDR2 reads YSYEKL. Trimming removed 3 bases from V and 2 bases from J, with 8 bases in between. There are 14 residues in the CDR3. Written as DNA, the CDR3 is TGCGCCAGCAGCCAGTACCGGACCTACAATGAGCAGTTCTTC. Encoded protein: CASSQYRTYNEQFF.

The chain uses TRBV5-6 and TRBJ2-4, with D possibly being TRBD1 (5 bases). Germline-derived CDR1 and CDR2 are SGHDT and YYEEEE. V lost 1 base and J lost 0, with 8 bases in between. The CDR3 has 15 residues. This CDR3 reads CASSLRGLAKNIQYF. CDR3 coding DNA: TGTGCCAGCAGCTTGAGGGGTCTAGCCAAAAACATTCAGTACTTC.

The chain is built from TRBV28 and TRBJ2-7, with TRBD2 as a possible D gene (5 bases). This CDR3 has 12 amino acids. Trimming took off 11 bases at V and 6 bases at J, with 17 bases between the two ends. Looked up from germline, CDR1 is MDHEN and CDR2 is SYDVKM. The DNA for the CDR3 is TGTGCCGCCTCCGGGCCAGAGGGCGAGCAGTACGTC. It codes for CAASGPEGEQYV.

The chain joins TRBV6-5 to TRBJ1-1; D possibly corresponds to TRBD1 (6 bases). With 8 bases removed from V and 4 bases from J, the gap between germline ends came to 20 bases. CDR1 is MNHEY, CDR2 SVGAGI, per germline. The CDR3 contains 15 residues. As DNA, the CDR3 is TGTGCCAGCGGACGACAGGCAGGGGAGGGCACTGAAGCTTTCTTT. Amino acids: CASGRQAGEGTEAFF.

A remark on this clonotype: One junction end does not reproduce the germline sequence, and a read error may be involved. J is TRBJ2-5 and V is TRBV7-3; the match to TRBD2 covers 7 bases. This CDR3 is 13 amino acids long. Germline V CDR1 and CDR2: SGHTA, FQGTGA. The CDR3 region is CATSGTDQETQYF. The CDR3 DNA sequence: TGTGCCACCAGCGGGACGGACCAAGAGACCCAGTACTTC.

The sample holds a few counts of this clonotype. This chain uses TRBV7-2 with TRBJ1-2; no reliable D call. The CDR3 length is 11 residues. Germline V gene lookup returns CDR1 SGHTA and CDR2 FQGNSA. V lost 6 bases to trimming and J lost 5 bases, with 7 bases between them. CDR3 nucleotide sequence: TGTGCCAGCAGTGCCCAGTATGGCTACACCTTC. Translating gives CASSAQYGYTF.

This clonotype was seen a few times. The CDR3 protein is CASSPSVSGANVLTF. The DNA for the CDR3 is TGTGCCAGCAGTCCATCAGTCTCTGGGGCCAACGTCCTGACTTTC. The rearrangement uses TRBV12-3 or TRBV12-4 and TRBJ2-6; D gene ambiguous. Trimming removed 5 bases from V and 0 bases from J, with 8 bases in between. The CDR3 spans 15 residues.

The chain has TRBV19 and TRBJ1-5, with D hard to call. The V gene's germline CDR1 is LNHDA and CDR2 SQIVND (reference sequence). V gave up 4 bases and J gave up 4 bases, with 14 bases separating them. The CDR3 covers 15 residues. The CDR3 loop is CASSTLRSGNQPQHF. As DNA, the CDR3 is TGTGCCAGTAGTACATTACGGAGTGGGAATCAGCCCCAGCATTTT.

The V gene is TRBV6-2 or TRBV6-3, the J gene TRBJ2-1; D is uncertain. This CDR3 region has 13 residues. The ends were cut back, 0 bases at V and 9 bases at J, with 9 bases in the middle. Germline CDR1 and CDR2: MNHEY and SVGEGT. The CDR3 loop is CASSYSTPPEQFF. The CDR3 region has the DNA TGTGCCAGCAGTTACTCGACCCCCCCTGAGCAGTTCTTC.